This T cell receptor (beta chain) comes out of a study of T cell changes during pregnancy in multiple sclerosis. Trimming at V came to 7 bases and at J to 5 bases, leaving 8 bases not matched to a gene. Germline CDR1 is ENHRY and CDR2 is SYGVKD. The CDR3 is 14 amino acids. This clone was counted once. TCRdb's table, derived via immunoSEQ multiplex PCR, lists solely in-frame clones and lacks some. This sample has tens of thousands of clones, with roughly 89% found just once. V and J are TRBV10-3 and TRBJ2-1; 7 nucleotides match TRBD1. This TCR was sampled from a female donor with multiple sclerosis, enrolled in a pregnancy study. The sample was CD4+ T cells from peripheral blood mononuclear cells, taken in the first trimester of pregnancy. CDR3 residues: CAINTGDPNNEQFF. For the CDR3, the DNA is TGTGCCATCAATACAGGGGATCCGAACAATGAGCAGTTCTTC.